This T cell receptor (beta chain) is from a study of OX40 agonist ivuxolimab in advanced cancers. Study-level findings and limits: CD4+ and CD8+ T cells in blood underwent clonal expansion by week 6 at 0.1 to 3.0 mg/kg. No antigen was identified for the clonally expanded peripheral T cells.

Turning to this clone: The antigen is unknown.

Germline V gene sequence: CDR1 MNHEY, CDR2 SMNVEV (reference sequence). Trimming took off 3 bases at V and 5 bases at J, with 13 bases between the two ends. The CDR3 spans 14 residues. Generated by immunoSEQ multiplex PCR, the TCRdb table keeps only in-frame clones and is missing some. The sample yields 45,000 to 65,000 clones, 84% seen once. The chain couples TRBV27 to TRBJ1-1; D call uncertain. The specimen was CD4+ or CD8+ T cells sorted from blood, collected in a trial of the OX40 agonist ivuxolimab. This sequence originates from an adult with an advanced solid tumor such as melanoma, head and neck, liver or kidney cancer. CDR3 in DNA: TGTGCCAGCAGTTTGAGAGGGCTGGGGACTGAAGCTTTCTTT. Its protein product is CASSLRGLGTEAFF.